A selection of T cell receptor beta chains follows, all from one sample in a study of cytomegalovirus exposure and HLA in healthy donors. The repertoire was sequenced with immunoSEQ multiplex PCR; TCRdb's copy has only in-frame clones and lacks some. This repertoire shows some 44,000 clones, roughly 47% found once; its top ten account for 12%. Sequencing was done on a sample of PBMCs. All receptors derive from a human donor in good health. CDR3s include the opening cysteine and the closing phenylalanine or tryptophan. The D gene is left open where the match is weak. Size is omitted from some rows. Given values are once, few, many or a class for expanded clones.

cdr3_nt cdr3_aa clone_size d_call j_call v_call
TGTGCCAGCAGTCCCCGGACAGGGCACACTGAAGCTTTCTTT CASSPRTGHTEAFF few TRBD1 TRBJ1-1 TRBV6-5
TGTGCCAGCTCTCAACGGGAAAGCTCCTACAATGAGCAGTTCTTC CASSQRESSYNEQFF NA NA TRBJ2-1 TRBV18
TGTGCCAGCAGCCCCCCCAGGGGCCTCTCTGGAAACACCATATATTTT CASSPPRGLSGNTIYF NA NA TRBJ1-3 TRBV13
TGTGCCAGCAGCCCATCCGGGACTACAGATACGCAGTATTTT CASSPSGTTDTQYF few NA TRBJ2-3 TRBV7-3
TGTGCCAGCAGCTTAGCGCGAGGAACTGAAGCTTTCTTT CASSLARGTEAFF once NA TRBJ1-1 TRBV7-2
TGTGCCAGAAGCTTGTGGGGCGGCCTACAGGGCACTCAGTACTTC CARSLWGGLQGTQYF few NA TRBJ2-4 TRBV5-3
TGTGCCAGCTCAGTGACATACCAGGAGGACTATGGCTACACCTTC CASSVTYQEDYGYTF NA NA TRBJ1-2 TRBV18
TGTGCCAGCAGCCAAGATGGACTAGCGGGGTCTGGGGCCAACGTCCTGACTTTC CASSQDGLAGSGANVLTF NA TRBD2 TRBJ2-6 TRBV4-2
TGTGCCAGCAGTCCTAGGCGCAGAGAAAAACTGTTTTTT CASSPRRREKLFF NA NA TRBJ1-4 TRBV28
TGTGCCAGCAGTGAGGAGGCAAGTTCTGGCTATGGCTACACCTTC CASSEEASSGYGYTF NA NA TRBJ1-2 TRBV2
TGCGCCAGCAGCTTGGGGGGGACAGGGGGCGCAGATACGCAGTATTTT CASSLGGTGGADTQYF NA TRBD1 TRBJ2-3 TRBV5-1
TGTGCCAGCAGCTTGGCCGGGACACCCTCCTATGGCTACACCTTC CASSLAGTPSYGYTF few NA TRBJ1-2 TRBV5-4
TGTGCCAGCAGTGACTCGGCTAGCGGGGCCTCCAAAAACATTCAGTACTTC CASSDSASGASKNIQYF NA TRBD2 TRBJ2-4 TRBV6-4
TGTGCCAGCAGTCTAGGACAGGGTAATCAGCCCCAGCATTTT CASSLGQGNQPQHF NA TRBD1 TRBJ1-5 TRBV28
TGTGCCAGCAGCTTAGGAGGGGGAACTGAAGCTTTCTTT CASSLGGGTEAFF NA NA TRBJ1-1 TRBV7-9
TGTGCCAGCAGTATAGGGGGCGTCCTCCACAATGAGCAGTTCTTC CASSIGGVLHNEQFF few TRBD1 TRBJ2-1 TRBV6-5
TGTGCCAGCAGCCGACAGGGAACAGATACGCAGTATTTT CASSRQGTDTQYF few TRBD1 TRBJ2-3 TRBV4-2
TGTGCCATCAGTGAGGCGGGGGGGCCTCAAGAGACCCAGTACTTC CAISEAGGPQETQYF NA TRBD2 TRBJ2-5 TRBV10-3
TGTGCCAGCGCCCTCTGGGAGGGTAACTATGGCTACACCTTC CASALWEGNYGYTF few NA TRBJ1-2 TRBV28
TGTGCCAGCAGTTATCAAGGGACAGTTGAAGCTTTCTTT CASSYQGTVEAFF NA TRBD1 TRBJ1-1 TRBV6-8
TGTGCCAGCAGCTCAAGTCCTAGCGGGAGACTCAATGAGCAGTTCTTC CASSSSPSGRLNEQFF NA TRBD2 TRBJ2-1 TRBV7-2
TGTGCCAGCAGCAACAGCGGGGGGGTCGGGGAGCTGTTTTTT CASSNSGGVGELFF NA TRBD2 TRBJ2-2 TRBV7-2
TGTGCCAGCAGCGTAGTAGAAGCGGGGGGGACCGGGGAGCTGTTTTTT CASSVVEAGGTGELFF NA TRBD2 TRBJ2-2 TRBV9
TGTGCCAGCAGCGTAACCAGCGGGGCCACAGATACGCAGTATTTT CASSVTSGATDTQYF NA TRBD2 TRBJ2-3 TRBV9
TGCGCCAGCAGCTTGAGGGGGAAAACCGGGGAGCTGTTTTTT CASSLRGKTGELFF few NA TRBJ2-2 TRBV5-1
TGCGCCAGCAGCCAAGGAGCTAGCGGCCTCACCGGGGAGCTGTTTTTT CASSQGASGLTGELFF NA TRBD2 TRBJ2-2 TRBV4-3
TGTGCCAGCAGTGCCTTCAATGAGCAGTTCTTC CASSAFNEQFF NA NA TRBJ2-1 TRBV6-1
TGTGCCAGCAGCTTAGACCCCCCAGCGGGCTACGAGCAGTACTTC CASSLDPPAGYEQYF NA NA TRBJ2-7 TRBV7-9
TGTGCCAGCAGCCACCAGACAGGGCTGGATACGCAGTATTTT CASSHQTGLDTQYF NA TRBD1 TRBJ2-3 TRBV7-9
TGTGCCAGCAGAACTGACAGAAATGAAAAACTGTTTTTT CASRTDRNEKLFF NA NA TRBJ1-4 TRBV6-5
TGCGCCAGCAGCTTGAGTCCCGGGATGAATGAAAAACTGTTTTTT CASSLSPGMNEKLFF few NA TRBJ1-4 TRBV5-1
TGCAGCGTTACGGCCGCAGGGGTTCGTGCTGGCTACACCTTC CSVTAAGVRAGYTF NA NA TRBJ1-2 TRBV29-1
TGTGCTAGTGGCCTGGGGGGGGGCAGGGCAGATACGCAGTATTTT CASGLGGGRADTQYF few NA TRBJ2-3 TRBV12-5
TGTGCCAGCAGTTACAGGGAAGCGGCCTACAATGAGCAGTTCTTC CASSYREAAYNEQFF NA NA TRBJ2-1 TRBV6-5
TGTGCCAGCAGCCCAACTATAGGTAGTGCTGAAAAACTGTTTTTT CASSPTIGSAEKLFF NA NA TRBJ1-4 TRBV7-6
TGCGCCAGCAGCACCGGGACAGGGGGAGAGACCCAGTACTTC CASSTGTGGETQYF NA TRBD1 TRBJ2-5 TRBV5-1
TGTGCCAGCAGCGAGGGTCTGAACTATGGCTACACCTTC CASSEGLNYGYTF NA NA TRBJ1-2 TRBV7-3
TGTGCCAGCAGTACCCGGGAGACCGAGAACTATGGCTACACCTTC CASSTRETENYGYTF NA NA TRBJ1-2 TRBV6-1
TGTGCCAGCAGCTCCGTAGGACAGGGGGTTTCTGGGGCCAACGTCCTGACTTTC CASSSVGQGVSGANVLTF once TRBD1 TRBJ2-6 TRBV4-2
TGTGCCAGCAGCTTGGCGGGACTCAGGTCCTACGAGCAGTACTTC CASSLAGLRSYEQYF NA NA TRBJ2-7 TRBV5-4
TGTGCCAGCAGCTTAGCGGTGGGGAGAAGGCGGAACACCGGGGAGCTGTTTTTT CASSLAVGRRRNTGELFF NA NA TRBJ2-2 TRBV7-8
TGTGCCAGCAGCTTAGGCCCCCTCGGCGAGCAGTACTTC CASSLGPLGEQYF NA NA TRBJ2-7 TRBV7-8
TGTGCCAGCAGCTTGTGGCAGGGGCGCACAGATACGCAGTATTTT CASSLWQGRTDTQYF NA NA TRBJ2-3 TRBV7-2
TGCAGCGTTGACTGGGGGGGCGCCTACGAGCAGTACTTC CSVDWGGAYEQYF NA NA TRBJ2-7 TRBV29-1
TGTGCCAGCAGTTACTCGACAGGGGCGCTGGTAAAACTGTTTTTT CASSYSTGALVKLFF NA TRBD1 TRBJ1-4 TRBV6-5
TGTGCCAGCAGCCCTAGTGGCGGACTAGCGGGCCGAGAGACCCAGTACTTC CASSPSGGLAGRETQYF few TRBD2 TRBJ2-5 TRBV7-9
TGTGCCAGCAGTTACCGGGACAGGGGGTCTCAGCCCCAGCATTTT CASSYRDRGSQPQHF NA TRBD1 TRBJ1-5 TRBV4-2
TGTGCCAGCAGTTATCGACAGGGTGTAGGTAACTATGGCTACACCTTC CASSYRQGVGNYGYTF NA TRBD1 TRBJ1-2 TRBV6-6
TGTGCCAGCAGCTTGCTGGACCGGGGGGGTGAAAAACTGTTTTTT CASSLLDRGGEKLFF NA NA TRBJ1-4 TRBV5-4